Shown below are 16 T cell receptor beta chains from a single sample sequenced in a study of shared clonotypes between healthy human individuals. The data were produced by immunoSEQ multiplex PCR, yet TCRdb's version contains in-frame clones alone and is incomplete. The data hold nearly 2 million clones, with about 95% observed a single time. Naive CD8 isolation took CD45RO-negative cells positively selected for CCR7 and excluded terminally differentiated effector memory CD45RA+ cells. What was sequenced was naive CD8+ T cells sorted from blood. The origin of the receptors is a man aged 18 to 35 in good health.

The gene calls are TRBV5-1 and TRBJ1-1; no firm D call. Germline CDR1 SGHRS, CDR2 YFSETQ. Trimming stripped 2 bases from V and 6 bases from J, with 14 bases between. This CDR3 has 14 residues. CDR3 region: CASSFDFDVAEAFF. CDR3 nucleotide sequence: TGCGCCAGCAGCTTCGACTTTGACGTCGCTGAAGCTTTCTTT. The entire variable domain, with the rest obtained from reference TRBV5-1 and TRBJ1-1, is as follows: KAGVTQTPRYLIKTRGQQVTLSCSPISGHRSVSWYQQTPGQGLQFLFEYFSETQRNKGNFPGRFSGRQFSNSRSEMNVSTLELGDSALYLCASSFDFDVAEAFFGQGTRLTVV.

The sample holds a few counts of this clone. J is TRBJ1-2 and V is TRBV10-2, with D unresolved. CDR1 is WSHSY, CDR2 SAAADI, per germline. The length of the CDR3 is 13 residues. Trimming shortened V by 2 bases and J by 0 bases, and 4 bases separated the two germline ends. The CDR3 reads CASSEDANYGYTF. The CDR3, as DNA: TGCGCCAGCAGTGAGGATGCTAACTATGGCTACACCTTC.

V is TRBV4-1 and J is TRBJ2-7; D gene unclear. The length of the CDR3 is 18 residues. Trimming cost V 0 bases and J 0 bases, with 18 bases left between them. The germline gives CDR1 MGHRA, CDR2 YSYEKL. CDR3 DNA sequence: TGCGCCAGCAGCCAAGATGCCCTTCGTACCATAGGCTCCTACGAGCAGTACTTC. It translates to CASSQDALRTIGSYEQYF.

The chain carries TRBV25-1 and TRBJ1-5; 9 nucleotides align to TRBD1. The CDR3 sequence is 14 residues long. The junction had 7 bases not matched to a gene; V was cut back by 3 bases and J by 10 bases. CDR1 MGHDK and CDR2 SYGVNS come from the germline V gene. The CDR3 nucleotides are TGTGCCAGCAGTGAGGGACAGGGTGTGCATCCCCAGCATTTT. It codes for CASSEGQGVHPQHF.

This chain connects TRBV27 to TRBJ2-2; 9 positions match TRBD2. The CDR3 has 16 residues. The V gene's germline CDR1 is MNHEY and CDR2 SMNVEV (reference sequence). The V and J ends lost 3 bases and 1 base, in that order; junction bases with no gene match: 3. The CDR3 region is CASSFGSGRNTGELFF. CDR3 sequence (DNA): TGTGCCAGCAGTTTCGGTAGCGGGAGGAACACCGGGGAGCTGTTTTTT.

This sequence joins TRBV13 and TRBJ1-2; a possible D gene is TRBD1 (5 bases). In germline, CDR1 is PRHDT, CDR2 FYEKMQ (reference sequence). V was cut by 0 bases and J by 8 bases, with 10 bases left in between. CDR3 size: 13 residues. The CDR3, as DNA: TGTGCCAGCAGCTTAGGGAGGGGTTGGGGCTACACCTTC. This encodes CASSLGRGWGYTF.

This rearrangement joins TRBV27 to TRBJ1-2; 9 bases align to TRBD1. Germline V gene lookup returns CDR1 MNHEY and CDR2 SMNVEV (reference sequence). The ends lost 4 bases at V and 4 bases at J; junction bases unmatched: 16. The length of the CDR3 is 18 residues. The CDR3 DNA sequence: TGTGCCAGCAGTTCCCTATCCACCGGTGGGACAGGGCCCTATGGCTACACCTTC. This encodes CASSSLSTGGTGPYGYTF.

This sequence joins TRBV7-9 and TRBJ2-5; D gene ambiguous. Trimming cost V 3 bases and J 5 bases, with 19 bases left between them. CDR1 and CDR2 from the germline V gene are SEHNR and FQNEAQ (reference sequence). This CDR3 is built from 16 residues. The CDR3 DNA reads as TGTGCCAGCAGCTTCTCAGATGAGGACCTGCTGGAGACCCAGTACTTC. This sequence encodes CASSFSDEDLLETQYF.

This clone has only one observation. The genes are TRBV14 and TRBJ2-7; 7 bases align to TRBD2. The CDR3 covers 15 residues. V was clipped by 8 bases and J by 3 bases; unmatched bases: 13. Germline assignment: CDR1 SGHDN and CDR2 FVKESK. Here the CDR3 DNA reads TGTGCCAGCGCACAAGGGGCGGGAGTGGGCTACGAGCAGTACTTC. Its translation is CASAQGAGVGYEQYF.

V usage is TRBV9 and J usage is TRBJ2-1; D could derive from TRBD1 or TRBD2 (6 bases each). Looked up from germline, CDR1 is SGDLS and CDR2 is YYNGEE. There are 14 residues in the CDR3. V dropped 5 bases and J dropped 8 bases, with 17 bases sitting between them. The CDR3 spells CASSLRGDFDEQFF. The CDR3, as DNA: TGTGCCAGCAGTCTGAGGGGGGATTTCGATGAGCAGTTCTTC.

The chain is built from TRBV10-1 and TRBJ2-7, with D perhaps given as TRBD1 or TRBD2 (5 bases each). Trimming took off 4 bases at V and 1 base at J, with 14 bases between the two ends. Germline CDR1 WNHNN, CDR2 SYGVQD (reference sequence). This CDR3 has 15 amino acids. The CDR3 nucleotides are TGCGCCAGCAGTGCCCAGAGGGACGGATCCTACGAGCAGTACTTC. It specifies CASSAQRDGSYEQYF.

With respect to this clone: This sample includes further DNA sequences coding for the same CDR3. J is TRBJ2-3 and V is TRBV7-8, with D maybe TRBD2 (6 bases). Trimming stripped 5 bases from V and 6 bases from J, with 15 bases between. Germline V gene lookup returns CDR1 SGHVS and CDR2 FQNEAQ. The CDR3 covers 14 residues. CDR3 protein: CASSPSTGTDTQYF. In DNA, the CDR3 is TGTGCCAGCAGCCCCTCGACCGGGACTGATACGCAGTATTTT.

This clone was detected only once. The chain uses TRBV5-1 and TRBJ2-2, with TRBD1 matching over 7 bases. CDR3 length: 14 amino acids. V shed 3 bases and J 13 bases; nucleotides not matched to a gene: 12. Germline CDR1 reads SGHRS; CDR2 reads YFSETQ. The CDR3 DNA reads TGCGCCAGCAGCTCTTATTCGACAGGGCAGGGGCTGTTTTTT. It is translated as CASSSYSTGQGLFF.

The chain employs TRBV6-5 and TRBJ2-1; D is ambiguous. In germline, CDR1 is MNHEY, CDR2 SVGAGI. There are 15 residues in the CDR3. The V end was cut by 4 bases, the J end by 0 bases, with 10 bases between. The CDR3 nucleotides read TGTGCCAGCAGTTTAGCTTCTAGCTCCTACAATGAGCAGTTCTTC. It yields the protein CASSLASSSYNEQFF.

The rearrangement joins TRBV15 to TRBJ1-2; D is perhaps TRBD1 (5 bases). The V gene's germline CDR1 is LNHNV and CDR2 YYDKDF (reference sequence). V shed 3 bases and J shed 8 bases, with 16 bases lying between them. This CDR3 comprises 14 residues. The CDR3 spells CATSSRDPGRGYTF. Here the CDR3 DNA reads TGTGCCACCAGCAGCCGGGACCCCGGCCGGGGCTACACCTTC.

CDR3 amino acids: CSVLQGPWSYEQYF. As DNA, the CDR3 is TGCAGCGTTCTACAGGGTCCGTGGTCCTACGAGCAGTACTTC. The V and J genes are TRBV29-1 and TRBJ2-7; D possibly corresponds to TRBD1 (6 bases). Germline CDR1 reads SQVTM; CDR2 reads ANQGSEA. CDR3 length equals 14 residues. V shed 5 bases and J shed 1 base, with 15 bases lying between them.